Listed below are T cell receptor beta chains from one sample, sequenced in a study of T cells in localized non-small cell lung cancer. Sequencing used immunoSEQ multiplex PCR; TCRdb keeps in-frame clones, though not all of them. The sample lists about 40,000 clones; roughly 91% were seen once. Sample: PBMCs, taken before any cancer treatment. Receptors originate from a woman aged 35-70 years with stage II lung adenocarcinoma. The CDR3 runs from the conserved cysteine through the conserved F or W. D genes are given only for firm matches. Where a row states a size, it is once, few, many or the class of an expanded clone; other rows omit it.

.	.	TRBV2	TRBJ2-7	CASSPNYEQYF	TGTGCCAGCAGTCCTAACTACGAGCAGTACTTC
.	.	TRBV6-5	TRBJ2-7	CASSYTREQQYF	TGTGCCAGCAGTTACACCCGGGAGCAGCAGTACTTC
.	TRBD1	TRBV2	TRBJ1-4	CASSRGAYEKLFF	TGTGCCAGCAGCAGGGGGGCGTATGAAAAACTGTTTTTT
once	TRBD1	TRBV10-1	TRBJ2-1	CASSESGTAVGEQFF	TGCGCCAGCAGTGAATCAGGGACAGCCGTCGGTGAGCAGTTCTTC
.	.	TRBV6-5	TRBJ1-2	CASSYNQGGNGYTF	TGTGCCAGCAGTTACAACCAGGGAGGAAATGGCTACACCTTC
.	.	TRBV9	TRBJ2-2	CASSVRLADTGELFF	TGTGCCAGCAGCGTTCGCCTAGCAGACACCGGGGAGCTGTTTTTT
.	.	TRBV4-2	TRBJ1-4	CASSQNNEKLFF	TGTGCCAGCAGCCAAAACAATGAAAAACTGTTTTTT
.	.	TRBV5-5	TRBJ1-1	CASSLYSQGFTEAFF	TGTGCCAGCAGCCTATATTCCCAGGGGTTCACTGAAGCTTTCTTT
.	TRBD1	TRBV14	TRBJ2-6	CASRDRDRGRAGANVLTF	TGTGCCAGCAGAGACCGGGACAGGGGGCGTGCTGGGGCCAACGTCCTGACTTTC
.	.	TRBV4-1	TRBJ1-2	CASSPRLRGAWGYTF	TGCGCCAGCAGCCCGCGTCTCCGGGGCGCGTGGGGCTACACCTTC
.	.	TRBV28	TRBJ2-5	CASIEGGDRETQYF	TGTGCCAGCATCGAGGGGGGAGATAGGGAGACCCAGTACTTC
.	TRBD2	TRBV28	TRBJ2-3	CASSSLGLAGGDTQYF	TGTGCCAGCAGTTCCCTGGGACTAGCGGGAGGAGATACGCAGTATTTT
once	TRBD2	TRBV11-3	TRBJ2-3	CASSQRTSGGADTQYF	TGTGCCAGCAGTCAGAGGACTAGCGGAGGAGCGGATACGCAGTATTTT
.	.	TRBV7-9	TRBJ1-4	CASSLRRDGTSLNEKLFF	TGTGCCAGCAGCTTACGGCGGGACGGAACTTCACTTAATGAAAAACTGTTTTTT
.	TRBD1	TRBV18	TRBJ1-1	CASSSGQGLSGNTEAFF	TGTGCCAGCTCATCCGGACAGGGATTAAGTGGGAACACTGAAGCTTTCTTT
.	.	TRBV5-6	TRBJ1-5	CASSFGRRRSNQPQHF	TGTGCCAGCAGCTTCGGACGGCGACGGAGCAATCAGCCCCAGCATTTT
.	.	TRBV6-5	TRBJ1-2	CASARGRVGGYTF	TGTGCCAGCGCACGAGGCAGGGTCGGAGGCTACACCTTC
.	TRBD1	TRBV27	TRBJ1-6	CASSLGDSLNSPLHF	TGTGCCAGCAGTTTAGGGGACAGCCTAAATTCACCCCTCCACTTT
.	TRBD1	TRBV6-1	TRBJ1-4	CASRDGTGKNEKLFF	TGTGCCAGCAGGGATGGGACAGGGAAAAATGAAAAACTGTTTTTT
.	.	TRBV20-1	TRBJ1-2	CSAQGDGYTF	TGCAGTGCTCAAGGGGATGGCTACACCTTC
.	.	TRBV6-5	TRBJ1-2	CASSNQGRSYTF	TGTGCCAGCAGCAATCAGGGACGTAGCTACACCTTC
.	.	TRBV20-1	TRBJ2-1	CSARTHNEQFF	TGCAGTGCTCGGACCCACAATGAGCAGTTCTTC
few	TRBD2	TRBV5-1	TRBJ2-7	CASSLGLAEIYEQYF	TGCGCCAGCAGCTTGGGACTAGCGGAAATCTACGAGCAGTACTTC
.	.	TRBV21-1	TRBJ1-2	CASSTEGVRDGYTF	TGTGCCAGCAGCACCGAAGGGGTAAGGGATGGCTACACCTTC
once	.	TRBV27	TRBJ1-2	CASDRDYGYTF	TGTGCCAGCGATCGGGACTATGGCTACACCTTC
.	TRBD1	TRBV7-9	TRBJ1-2	CASSSPGQTYYGYTF	TGTGCCAGCAGCTCGCCGGGACAGACTTATTATGGCTACACCTTC
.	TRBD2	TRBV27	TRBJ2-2	CASSSSGRADTGELFF	TGTGCCAGCAGTTCTAGCGGGAGGGCCGACACCGGGGAGCTGTTTTTT
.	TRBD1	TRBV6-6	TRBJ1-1	CASSIQGASGTEAFF	TGTGCCAGCAGCATACAGGGGGCGAGTGGTACTGAAGCTTTCTTT
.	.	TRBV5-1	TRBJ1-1	CASSLTTWDTEAFF	TGCGCCAGCAGCTTGACCACTTGGGACACTGAAGCTTTCTTT
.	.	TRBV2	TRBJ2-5	CASSGDVSAETQYF	TGTGCCAGCAGTGGTGACGTGAGTGCTGAGACCCAGTACTTC
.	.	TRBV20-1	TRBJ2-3	CSADITDTQYF	TGCAGTGCAGACATTACAGATACGCAGTATTTT
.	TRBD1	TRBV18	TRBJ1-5	CASSLAGGYSNQPQHF	TGTGCCAGCTCATTGGCAGGGGGCTATAGCAATCAGCCCCAGCATTTT
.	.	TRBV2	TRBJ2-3	CATSGGGLQYF	TGTGCCACTTCTGGGGGGGGGCTGCAGTATTTT
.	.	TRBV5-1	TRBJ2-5	CASSLNAQRAGETQYF	TGCGCCAGCAGCTTGAATGCTCAGCGGGCCGGGGAGACCCAGTACTTC
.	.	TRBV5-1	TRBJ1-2	CASSLGGGRANYGYTF	TGCGCCAGCAGCTTGGGCGGCGGGAGAGCTAACTATGGCTACACCTTC
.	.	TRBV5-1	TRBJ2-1	CASSSLAGTFNEQFF	TGCGCCAGCAGCTCCCTGGCGGGCACGTTTAATGAGCAGTTCTTC
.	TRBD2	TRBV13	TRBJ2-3	CASSGGLAGARTDTQYF	TGTGCCAGCAGCGGGGGACTAGCGGGAGCTCGGACAGATACGCAGTATTTT